These 14 T cell receptor beta chains were sequenced from one sample in a study of T cells in Graves' hyperthyroidism and ophthalmopathy. RNA transcripts were the template for amplifying TCR beta CDR3 regions. Using the HTBI primer set, a first-round RT-PCR was run on the TCR CDR3. One entry per CDR3 protein results from TCRdb running MiXCR on the multiplex PCR reads. The sample has about 640,000 distinct CDR3 sequences, 45% seen once. Sequenced material: peripheral blood or thyroid tissue (not recorded which). The receptor source for this set is an adult man with Graves' disease, either hyperthyroidism or ophthalmopathy (not recorded which).

The chain combines TRBV7-2 with TRBJ2-5, with D perhaps matching TRBD2 (6 bases). The V gene's germline CDR1 is SGHTA and CDR2 FQGNSA. Trimming shortened V by 8 bases and J by 1 base, and 17 bases separated the two germline ends. The CDR3 runs to 15 residues. CDR3 nucleotide sequence: TGTGCCAGCTCACCCCCTGAAGCGGGCCAAGAGACCCAGTACTTC. Amino acids: CASSPPEAGQETQYF.

This clonotype was seen many times. CDR3 sequence: CATSREGVYSNQPQHF. In nucleotides, the CDR3 is TGTGCCACCAGCAGAGAGGGAGTGTATAGCAATCAGCCCCAGCATTTT. V usage is TRBV15 and J usage is TRBJ1-5; D not certain. With 0 bases removed from V and 0 bases from J, the gap between germline ends came to 9 bases. The CDR3 is 16 amino acids. Germline CDR1 is LNHNV and CDR2 is YYDKDF (reference sequence). Full variable domain (rest looked up from reference TRBV15 and TRBJ1-5): DAMVIQNPRYQVTQFGKPVTLSCSQTLNHNVMYWYQQKSSQAPKLLFHYYDKDFNNEADTPDNFQSRRPNTSFCFLDIRSPGLGDTAMYLCATSREGVYSNQPQHFGDGTRLSIL.

This clonotype was seen a few times. The V and J genes are TRBV5-1 and TRBJ2-7; D is possibly TRBD2 (6 bases). The CDR3 runs to 13 residues. Trimming removed 1 base from V and 6 bases from J, with 11 bases in between. Germline values: CDR1 SGHRS, CDR2 YFSETQ. CDR3 sequence (DNA): TGCGCCAGCAGCTTGAACGGGGGTCCCGAGCAGTACTTC. It codes for CASSLNGGPEQYF.

This clonotype has ten or more counts. The rearrangement links TRBV25-1 to TRBJ1-2, with D maybe TRBD1 (5 bases). CDR3 length: 14 amino acids. Trimming took 5 bases from V and 6 from J, leaving 16 bases between them. Germline lookup yields CDR1 MGHDK and CDR2 SYGVNS. The CDR3 sequence is CASSSRRGDDGYTF. DNA of the CDR3: TGTGCCAGCAGTTCCCGGCGGGGCGACGATGGCTACACCTTC.

The rearrangement links TRBV15 to TRBJ1-4, with D possibly matching TRBD1 (5 bases). Germline V gene lookup returns CDR1 LNHNV and CDR2 YYDKDF (reference sequence). The germline V and J ends were trimmed by 0 bases and 6 bases, with 8 bases remaining between them. This CDR3 is 14 amino acids long. DNA for the CDR3: TGTGCCACCAGCAGAGAGGTGGGGGATGAAAAACTGTTTTTT. As protein: CATSREVGDEKLFF.

At least ten counts were recorded for this clonotype. The rearrangement uses TRBV7-6 and TRBJ1-2; TRBD1 matches at 8 bases. Trimming took 0 bases from V and 8 from J; bases not matched to a gene: 2. Germline V lookup: CDR1 SGHVS, CDR2 FNYEAQ. The CDR3 spans 13 residues. The CDR3 sequence is CASSLAQGGGYTF. As DNA, the CDR3 is TGTGCCAGCAGCTTAGCACAGGGGGGCGGCTACACCTTC.

This clonotype turned up a few times. This sequence joins TRBV7-9 and TRBJ2-2; 9 nucleotides line up with TRBD1. Germline V lookup: CDR1 SEHNR, CDR2 FQNEAQ (reference sequence). J was trimmed by 0 bases and V by 5 bases; bases with no gene match: 7. The CDR3 has 17 residues. CDR3 protein: CASSQERDRANTGELFF. The CDR3 region has the DNA TGTGCCAGCAGCCAAGAACGGGACAGGGCGAACACCGGGGAGCTGTTTTTT.

This clonotype came up a few times. The rearrangement links TRBV7-9 to TRBJ2-7, with unresolved D. Germline CDR1 reads SEHNR; CDR2 reads FQNEAQ (reference sequence). This CDR3 has 14 residues. Trimming stripped 3 bases from V and 0 bases from J, with 9 bases between. The CDR3: CASSFSESSYEQYF. CDR3 DNA: TGTGCCAGCAGCTTCTCGGAGAGCTCCTACGAGCAGTACTTC.

Here the CDR3 reads CSVEDDGGASTDTQYF. The CDR3 DNA is TGCAGCGTTGAAGATGACGGGGGGGCTAGCACAGATACGCAGTATTTT. The chain joins TRBV29-1 to TRBJ2-3; 8 bases agree with TRBD2. J lost 0 bases, V lost 0 bases, and 5 bases had no gene match. Germline lookup yields CDR1 SQVTM and CDR2 ANQGSEA. The CDR3 is 16 residues long.

The chain links TRBV6-1 to TRBJ1-1; D may be TRBD1 (5 bases). The V gene's germline CDR1 is MNHNS and CDR2 SASEGT. Trimming cost V 5 bases and J 7 bases, with 17 bases left between them. This CDR3 has 14 residues. CDR3 in DNA: TGTGCCAGCAGTTACTCGGCAGGGCGTGATGAAGCTTTCTTT. It yields the protein CASSYSAGRDEAFF.

The V and J genes are TRBV20-1 and TRBJ2-5, with D possibly matching TRBD1 (6 bases). CDR1 is DFQATT and CDR2 is SNEGSKA in the germline V gene (reference sequence). CDR3 length: 16 amino acids. Trimming took off 6 bases at V and 4 bases at J, with 24 bases between the two ends. The CDR3 is CSASLSVQGQSETQYF. CDR3 coding DNA: TGCAGTGCCAGTTTATCGGTACAGGGACAATCAGAGACCCAGTACTTC.

A word on this clonotype: The conserved closing phenylalanine or tryptophan is absent in this CDR3, likely reflecting a read error. The DNA is left out, because the CDR3 cannot be placed on it with certainty; the CDR3 is given as TCRdb lists it. This CDR3 is CASGGGYTFGS. The chain carries TRBV2 and TRBJ2-5. The CDR3 numbers 11 amino acids, ends counted. Germline-derived CDR1 and CDR2 are SNHLY and FYNNEI.

The gene calls are TRBV2 and TRBJ2-7, with no clear D. The CDR3 is 14 residues long. V lost 6 bases, J lost 5 bases, and 17 bases lay in between. The germline V gene encodes CDR1 SNHLY and CDR2 FYNNEI. CDR3 loop: CASSPPVPLNEQYF. As DNA, the CDR3 is TGTGCCAGCAGCCCCCCCGTACCCCTGAACGAGCAGTACTTC.

The chain joins TRBV2 to TRBJ1-2; tentatively, D is TRBD1 (6 bases). V lost 7 bases and J lost 4, with 16 bases in between. The CDR3 sequence is 14 residues long. Germline lookup yields CDR1 SNHLY and CDR2 FYNNEI. CDR3 in DNA: TGTGCCAGCACTCGGGACAATGACTTCTATGGCTACACCTTC. It codes for CASTRDNDFYGYTF.